This T cell receptor beta chain emerged from a study of blood T cell repertoires in COVID-19 (dated by TCRdb to 2020 to 2022). Turning to the overall study: The collaborator samples originated in the United States, Italy and Spain and spanned the acute and convalescent phases of COVID-19. The material from the prospective study consisted of cDNA or gDNA derived from T cells, B-cell-depleted T cells, or PBMCs. Deeply sampled blood TCRbeta repertoires from subjects exposed to, actively infected with, or recovered from COVID-19 were included in the dataset. A freely available public database, intended as a resource for researchers studying the immune response to SARS-CoV-2, is where the repertoires were released. Samples were obtained from the ongoing ImmuneRACE study (first 160 participants) and from 1,254 subjects provided by 6 global collaborators. Nearly every sample came with metadata listing a de-identified subject ID, COVID-19 status, age in years and sex. Where available, HLA class I and class II types were obtained from metadata supplied by the sample provider rather than from assay-based typing.

Collaborating institutions collected whole blood in K2EDTA tubes following their own protocols. Collaborator samples were shipped for TCRbeta analysis as frozen whole blood, isolated PBMCs, or DNA extracted from either sample type. The immunoSEQ Assay, a bias-controlled multiplex PCR, was used to amplify TCRbeta CDR3 regions from genomic DNA. The authors' analysis ran thus. The number of nucleated cells in each sample was estimated from the amplification of reference gene primers within the assay. To quantify the absolute abundance of each unique TCRbeta CDR3 rearrangement, sequence reads were collapsed and filtered. Productive Simpson clonality was computed per sample as the square root of Simpson's diversity index over productive rearrangements. As stored in TCRdb, this immuneACCESS dataset retains in-frame rearrangements with V and J assigned. A fraction of the clones does not appear; measured against another copy, unresolved V genes explain less than half of the discrepancy, and the remainder lacks a known reason. V and J calls and clone size are copied from that table; D and trimming were computed from the DNA. Counted in this sample were 50,000 to 75,000 clones; about 91% of them appeared once. Approximately 4.6% of the sample rests with the top ten.

General conclusions and limits of the study: The quantity of clinical and demographic metadata differed by source and by participant and was supplied without curation.

Comments on this clone: Its antigen is still unknown. No much larger clone is present one base from it, and per-base qualities are unavailable.

At the junction V is shortened by 4 bases and J by 1 base; bases outside the gene matches: 3. From the cysteine up to the phenylalanine, the CDR3 has a length of 14 residues. Solely the CDR3 DNA is kept, with 42 bases framed from the first base. As encoded in the germline V gene (reference sequence), CDR1 is LGHDT while CDR2 is YNNKEL. The sequenced material came from peripheral blood. Recombination connected TRBV3-1 (or the pseudogene TRBV3-2) to TRBJ1-1; TRBD1 lines up with 7 middle nucleotides. The clonotype was recovered from a man aged 45-60 years with active COVID-19. The DNA reads TGTGCCAGCAGCCTTGGGACAGCGAACACTGAAGCTTTCTTT. It translates to CASSLGTANTEAFF.